This TCR beta chain is drawn from a study of CD8+CD57+ T cells in acquired aplastic anemia. About the research overall: The sorted CD4+ and CD8+ cells yielded an average about 3.5 ug of DNA.

The ends lost 3 bases at V and 6 bases at J; junction bases unmatched: 5. This CDR3 spans 15 amino acids. Patients selected for sequencing had displayed CD8+CD57+ cell expansion by flow cytometry. For this clonotype: The antigen is undetermined.

Investigators profiled TCR beta VDJ and CDR3 from genomic DNA template. TCRdb re-derived calls from the reads in MiXCR, one entry per CDR3 protein. The profile shows over 150,000 distinct CDR3 sequences, just over 50% of them singletons. Study-wide results and limits: Patients and controls shared over 25 CD8+ CDR3 sequences.

The chain couples TRBV12-3 or TRBV12-4 to TRBJ1-2; 12 bases align to TRBD1. Specimen: sorted CD4+, CD8+, or CD8+CD57+ T cells (not recorded which) from PBMCs. This clonotype was obtained from a human donor with aplastic anemia. CDR3 amino acids: CASSFMGQGADGYTF. CDR3 bases: TGTGCCAGCAGTTTTATGGGACAGGGGGCTGATGGCTACACCTTC.